This T cell receptor beta chain was sequenced during a study of shared clonotypes between healthy human individuals (dated by TCRdb to the early 2020s). General notes on the study: The cohort included a few men and a couple of women between 18 and 49 years of age. For each donor, three plates each were used for CD4 naive and CD4 memory, two plates were used for CD8 naive, and one plate was used for CD8 memory. Blood TCR repertoires of 5 or 6 healthy adults were deeply sequenced to estimate repertoire size and the extent of clonotype sharing between individuals. To increase sequencing depth and limit assay-specific biases, different laboratories used diverse techniques to prepare libraries and sequence TCR repertoires. Between about 0.9 and 10 billion PBMCs per donor were obtained by leukapheresis. What the study reported, not specific to this receptor: Naive subsets generally had larger estimated clonotype richness than memory subsets did. Incomplete sequencing was indicated by rarefaction of sorted-subset datasets, despite the large sequencing depth. Clonotypes shared by all four sorted-subset donors showed higher generation probabilities than non-shared clonotypes. When several donors were compared, the shared fraction of clonotypes was around 5.1% for naive CD4, approximately 3.5% for naive CD8, 2.3% for memory CD4, and 0.35% to 0.4% for memory CD8. Pairwise subsampling led to the expectation that sequencing depth would affect the degree of clonotype sharing among donors. Because the study included only a small number of donors, the genetic and exposure-history diversity represented was limited. Sampling was restricted to blood, and TCR repertoires in tissues likely differ from the TCR repertoires found in blood.

A remark on this clone: The antigen it recognizes is unknown. Base qualities are not recorded, but no much larger clone differs from it by a single base.

Using the deep immunoSEQ assay, multiplex PCR amplified TCR CDR3 regions from genomic DNA. Extracted genomic DNA from each cell subset was distributed evenly across all wells of several immunoSEQ 96-well plates, and each plate was treated as a replicate. For sorted subsets, 200 to 250 ng of genomic DNA, equivalent to around 30,000 T cell genomes, went into each replicate PCR. Purified libraries were quantified with a Qubit 3.0 fluorometer, sized on a Bioanalyzer 2100, and re-quantified with the KAPA Library Quantification kit. A separate single-read 150-cycle Illumina NextSeq 550 flow cell was used to sequence each immunoSEQ 96-well plate. Processing in the source paper ran as follows. Because only junctional sequences without quality scores were contained in the immunoSEQ output, filtering matching that applied to full-length reads could not be performed. To assign V/J genes and CDR3, sequences were annotated using PyIR, a Python wrapper for IgBLAST v1.9, with IMGT germline references. Reads with weak V/J assignments (E-value above 1e-6), missing CDR3, stop codons, out-of-frame junctions, or ambiguous translated residues were removed. V3J clonotypes were defined by identical inferred V gene, J gene, and CDR3 amino acid sequence. Percentage overlap between repertoires was computed as shared unique clonotypes divided by the size of the smaller repertoire. Richness of each repertoire was evaluated using RTK rarefaction, the Chao1 estimator, and Recon v2.1 estimates of unobserved clonotypes. Generation probabilities were computed with OLGA for all TCRbeta clonotypes obtained by the gDNA method from several donors. The table was pulled from immuneACCESS by TCRdb, which kept in-frame rearrangements only. Such tables lose some clones; where checked, under half of the loss comes from unresolved V genes, and the rest has no known cause. For V, J and clone size, that table is used; D and trimming come from the DNA. The sample contains approximately 2.3 million clones, 85% to 95% of them found a single time. The leading ten clones occupy around 0.4% of the sample.

Healthy HIV-negative adults with no recently reported acute infections or vaccinations were included as donors. All donors were Caucasian adults living in Nashville, Tennessee, USA. Magnetic negative selection was used to enrich CD4+ T cells, after which naive cells were positively selected on CD45RA and the negative fraction became the memory subset. Blood was collected by leukapheresis, and PBMCs were isolated by Ficoll-Histopaque density gradient centrifugation and then cryopreserved in liquid nitrogen vapor phase. Analytical flow cytometry was used to check the purity and quantity of every magnetically sorted T cell population. Genomic DNA was isolated from each sorted fraction and quantified by UV absorbance on a Nanodrop 2000c. Deletion took 5 bases off V and 3 bases off J, with a span of 14 bases between the germline ends. From its cysteine to its phenylalanine, the CDR3 spans 13 amino acids. The entry retains the CDR3 DNA only, 39 bases that are in frame from base 1. Sequences SQVTM (CDR1) and ANQGSEA (CDR2) are obtained from the germline V gene.

What was sequenced was naive CD4+ T cells from PBMCs. The cell subset or site label, as the study defines it: CD45RA+ positively selected. The V gene is TRBV29-1 and the J gene is TRBJ2-7; a tentative D call is TRBD1 (6 bases match). The source is a man in his late teens or twenties in good health. Some clones in this sample may be carry-over from other donors' samples. The CDR3 is CSVRTVTLYEQYF. The DNA sequence reads TGCAGCGTTAGGACAGTGACCCTCTACGAGCAGTACTTC.